This T cell receptor (beta chain) is drawn from a study of T-cell reconstitution after alpha-beta-depleted transplantation in children. Study-level points and caveats: T-cell counts and diversity at one year following transplant were attributed mainly to newly produced T cells. Two months or so post-transplant, alpha-beta T cells reportedly derived from several hundred expanded graft clones.

The library targeted TCRbeta and was prepared with unique molecular identifiers. Using its own MiXCR run on the PCR reads, TCRdb lists one record per CDR3 protein. Of about 900,000 distinct CDR3 sequences in the sample, around 30% were seen once. Regarding this clonotype: Its antigen is unknown.

The receptor's source is a boy under two years old who had a stem cell transplant for SCID, so the T cells may come from the graft donor. The sample was PBMCs, mostly from graft donor cells, taken 360 days after TCRalphabeta/CD19-depleted stem cell transplant.

The CDR3 DNA sequence: TGTGCCACCCAGGGACAGGGGGCACAGAGGTCCTACGAGCAGTACTTC. Residues: CATQGQGAQRSYEQYF. This chain connects TRBV19 to TRBJ2-7; 12 nucleotides match TRBD1. This CDR3 is built from 16 residues. Germline trimming cut 10 bases from V and 1 base from J; bases unmatched to any gene: 11. Per the germline V gene, CDR1 is LNHDA and CDR2 is SQIVND (reference sequence).